There are many counts of the clone carrying this T cell receptor beta chain. Synthesis of TCR cDNA relied on 5'RACE template switching, which attached a universal primer site and UMIs. From the 5' RACE reads, TCRdb called clonotypes with MiXCR, one entry per CDR3 protein. The sample shows 200,000 to 300,000 distinct CDR3 sequences, more than 3.5% of them seen only once. The entry originates in a study of T cells after yellow fever vaccination. In the study overall: SMART-Seq v4 Ultra Low Input served to prepare low-cell-number fractions.

The CDR3 extends over 16 amino acids. The V gene lost 5 bases and the J gene lost 8 bases, with 23 bases spanning the gap. In germline, CDR1 is MDHEN, CDR2 SYDVKM. The sample was PBMCs, taken 15 days after the yellow fever booster vaccination. The sequence came from a man aged 18-30 years who received the YFV17D yellow fever vaccine. The chain couples TRBV28 to TRBJ2-3, with D perhaps TRBD2 (6 bases). This CDR3 is CASSPPGVRSPGTQYF. The CDR3 DNA reads TGTGCCAGCAGTCCCCCGGGAGTACGAAGTCCGGGTACGCAGTATTTT.